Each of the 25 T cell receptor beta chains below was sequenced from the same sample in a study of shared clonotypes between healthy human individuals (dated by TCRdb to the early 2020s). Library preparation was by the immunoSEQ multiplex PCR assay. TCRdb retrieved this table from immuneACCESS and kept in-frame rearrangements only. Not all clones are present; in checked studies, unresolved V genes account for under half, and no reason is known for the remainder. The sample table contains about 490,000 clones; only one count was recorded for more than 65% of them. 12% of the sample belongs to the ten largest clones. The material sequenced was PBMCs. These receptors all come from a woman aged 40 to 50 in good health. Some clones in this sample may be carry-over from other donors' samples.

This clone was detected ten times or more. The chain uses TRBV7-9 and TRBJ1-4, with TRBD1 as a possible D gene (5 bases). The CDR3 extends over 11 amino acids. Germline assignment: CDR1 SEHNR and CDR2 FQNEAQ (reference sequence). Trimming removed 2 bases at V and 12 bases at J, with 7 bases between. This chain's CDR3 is CASSLQGELFF. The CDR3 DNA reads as TGTGCCAGCAGCTTACAGGGAGAACTGTTTTTT. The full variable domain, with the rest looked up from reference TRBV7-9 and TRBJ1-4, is DTGVSQNPRHKITKRGQNVTFRCDPISEHNRLYWYRQTLGQGPEFLTYFQNEAQLEKSRLLSDRFSAERPKGSFSTLEIQRTEQGDSAMYLCASSLQGELFFGSGTQLSVL.

Here the CDR3 DNA reads TGTGCCAGCGCAATCTTTCACACAGATACGCAGTATTTT. Protein product: CASAIFHTDTQYF. This chain connects TRBV5-6 to TRBJ2-3; no clear D gene. Deletions cut 7 bases from V and 2 bases from J, with 11 bases between. CDR1 and CDR2 (germline): SGHDT, YYEEEE. The CDR3 has 13 amino acids.

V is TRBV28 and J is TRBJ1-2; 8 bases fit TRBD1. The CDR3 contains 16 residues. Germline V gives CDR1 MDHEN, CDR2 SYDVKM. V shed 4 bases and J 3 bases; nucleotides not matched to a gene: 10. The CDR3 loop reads CASSSRQGALDYGYTF. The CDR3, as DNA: TGTGCCAGCAGTTCACGCCAGGGGGCTCTGGACTATGGCTACACCTTC.

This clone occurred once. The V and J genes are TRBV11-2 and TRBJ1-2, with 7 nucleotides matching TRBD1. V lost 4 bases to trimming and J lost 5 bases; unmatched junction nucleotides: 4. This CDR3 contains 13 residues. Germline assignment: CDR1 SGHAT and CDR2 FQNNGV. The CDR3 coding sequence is TGTGCCAGCAGCTCCTCAGGGGGTTATGGCTACACCTTC. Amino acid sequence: CASSSSGGYGYTF.

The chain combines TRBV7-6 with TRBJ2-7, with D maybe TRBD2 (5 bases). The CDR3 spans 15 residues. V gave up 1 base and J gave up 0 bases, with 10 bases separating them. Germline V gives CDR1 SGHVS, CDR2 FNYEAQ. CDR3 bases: TGTGCCAGCAGCTTAGAGAGGGCCGTCTCCTACGAGCAGTACTTC. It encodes CASSLERAVSYEQYF.

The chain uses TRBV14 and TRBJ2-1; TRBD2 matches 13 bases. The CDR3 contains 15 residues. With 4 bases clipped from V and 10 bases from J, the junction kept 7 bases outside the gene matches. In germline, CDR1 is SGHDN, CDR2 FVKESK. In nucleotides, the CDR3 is TGTGCCAGCAGCCTTGGACTAGCGGGAGTATGGGAGCAGTTCTTC. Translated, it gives CASSLGLAGVWEQFF.

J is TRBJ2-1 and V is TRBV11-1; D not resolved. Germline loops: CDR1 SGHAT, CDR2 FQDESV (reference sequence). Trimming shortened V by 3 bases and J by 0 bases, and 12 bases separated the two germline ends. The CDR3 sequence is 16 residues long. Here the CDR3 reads CASSFNHPSSYNEQFF. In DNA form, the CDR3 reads TGTGCCAGCAGCTTCAACCATCCTAGCTCCTACAATGAGCAGTTCTTC.

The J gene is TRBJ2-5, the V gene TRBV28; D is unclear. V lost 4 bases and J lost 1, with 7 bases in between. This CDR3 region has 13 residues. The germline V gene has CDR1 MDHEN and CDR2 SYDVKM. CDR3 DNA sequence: TGTGCCAGCAGTTATACAGTCCAAGAGACCCAGTACTTC. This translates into CASSYTVQETQYF. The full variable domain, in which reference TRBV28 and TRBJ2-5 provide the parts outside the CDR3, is DVKVTQSSRYLVKRTGEKVFLECVQDMDHENMFWYRQDPGLGLRLIYFSYDVKMKEKGDIPEGYSVSREKKERFSLILESASTNQTSMYLCASSYTVQETQYFGPGTRLLVL.

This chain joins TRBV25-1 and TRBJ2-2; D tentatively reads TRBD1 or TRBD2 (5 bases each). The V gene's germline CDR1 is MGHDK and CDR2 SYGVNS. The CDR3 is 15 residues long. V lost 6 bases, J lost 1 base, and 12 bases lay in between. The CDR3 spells CASSPGTGNTGELFF. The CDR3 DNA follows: TGTGCCAGCAGCCCCGGGACGGGGAACACCGGGGAGCTGTTTTTT.

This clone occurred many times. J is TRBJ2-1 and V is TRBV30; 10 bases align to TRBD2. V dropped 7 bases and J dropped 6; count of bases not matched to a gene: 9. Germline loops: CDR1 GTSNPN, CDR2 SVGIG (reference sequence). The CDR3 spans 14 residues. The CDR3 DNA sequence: TGTGCCTCCGAGGCTAGCGGGGGCGGCAATGAGCAGTTCTTC. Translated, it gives CASEASGGGNEQFF.

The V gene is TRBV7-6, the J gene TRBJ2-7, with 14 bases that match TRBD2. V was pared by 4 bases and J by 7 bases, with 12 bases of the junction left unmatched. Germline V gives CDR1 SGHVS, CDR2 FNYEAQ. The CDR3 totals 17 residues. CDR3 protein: CASSSGLAGALFGEQYF. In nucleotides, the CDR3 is TGTGCCAGCAGCTCGGGACTAGCGGGAGCCCTTTTTGGGGAGCAGTACTTC.

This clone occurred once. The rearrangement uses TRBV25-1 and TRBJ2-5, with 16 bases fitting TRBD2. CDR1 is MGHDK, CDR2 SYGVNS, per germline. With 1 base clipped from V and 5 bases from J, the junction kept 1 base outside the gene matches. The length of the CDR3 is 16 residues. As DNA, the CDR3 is TGTGCCAGCAGTGAATCGGGACTAGCGGGGGGGGAGACCCAGTACTTC. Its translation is CASSESGLAGGETQYF.

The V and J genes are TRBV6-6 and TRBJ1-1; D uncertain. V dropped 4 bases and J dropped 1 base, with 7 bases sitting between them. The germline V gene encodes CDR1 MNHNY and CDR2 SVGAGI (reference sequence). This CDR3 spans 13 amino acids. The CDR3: CASSSLSNTEAFF. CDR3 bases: TGTGCCAGCAGTTCCCTGTCGAACACTGAAGCTTTCTTT.

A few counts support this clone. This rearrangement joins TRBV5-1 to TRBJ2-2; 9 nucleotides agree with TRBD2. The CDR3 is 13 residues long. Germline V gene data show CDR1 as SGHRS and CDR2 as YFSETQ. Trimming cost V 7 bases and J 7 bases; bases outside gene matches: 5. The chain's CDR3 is CASAEREDGELFF. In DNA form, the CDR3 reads TGCGCCAGCGCAGAGCGGGAGGACGGGGAGCTGTTTTTT.

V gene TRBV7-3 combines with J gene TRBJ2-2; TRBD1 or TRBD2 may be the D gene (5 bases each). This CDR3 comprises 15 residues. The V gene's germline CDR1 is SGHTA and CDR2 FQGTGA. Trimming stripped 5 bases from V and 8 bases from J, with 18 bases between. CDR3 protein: CASSPGTAESGELFF. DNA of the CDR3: TGTGCCAGCAGCCCGGGGACCGCAGAATCAGGGGAGCTGTTTTTT. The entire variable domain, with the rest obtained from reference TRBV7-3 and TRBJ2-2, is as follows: GAGVSQTPSNKVTEKGKYVELRCDPISGHTALYWYRQSLGQGPEFLIYFQGTGAADDSGLPNDRFFAVRPEGSVSTLKIQRTERGDSAVYLCASSPGTAESGELFFGEGSRLTVL.

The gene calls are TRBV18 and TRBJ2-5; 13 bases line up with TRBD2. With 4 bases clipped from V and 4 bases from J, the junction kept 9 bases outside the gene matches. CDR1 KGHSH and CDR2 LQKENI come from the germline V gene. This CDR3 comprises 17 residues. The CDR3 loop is CASSLQPGLAGSETQYF. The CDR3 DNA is TGTGCCAGCTCACTGCAACCGGGACTAGCGGGGTCAGAGACCCAGTACTTC.

Here the CDR3 reads CASSPQPEGASTEAFF. The CDR3 bases are TGCGCCAGCAGCCCCCAACCCGAGGGGGCCAGCACTGAAGCTTTCTTT. The chain links TRBV5-1 to TRBJ1-1; TRBD1 agrees at 7 bases. The CDR3 has 16 residues. Germline-derived CDR1 and CDR2 are SGHRS and YFSETQ. Germline trimming cut 4 bases from V and 4 bases from J; bases unmatched to any gene: 13.

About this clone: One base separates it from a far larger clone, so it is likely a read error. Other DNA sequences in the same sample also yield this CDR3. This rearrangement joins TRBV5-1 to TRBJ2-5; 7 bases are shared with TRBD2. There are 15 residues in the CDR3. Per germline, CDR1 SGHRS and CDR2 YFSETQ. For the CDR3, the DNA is TGCGCCAGCACCAATTGGGGCGGGAGTGGGGAGACACAGTACTTC. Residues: CASTNWGGSGETQYF.

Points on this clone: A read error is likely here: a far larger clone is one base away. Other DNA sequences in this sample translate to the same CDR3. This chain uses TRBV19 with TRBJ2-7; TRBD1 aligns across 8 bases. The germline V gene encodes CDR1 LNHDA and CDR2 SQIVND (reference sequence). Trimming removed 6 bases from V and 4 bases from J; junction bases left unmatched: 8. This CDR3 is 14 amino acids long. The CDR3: CASSLGQGPYEQYF. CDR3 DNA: TGTGCCAGTAGCCTAGGACAGGGACCATACGAGCAGTACTTC.

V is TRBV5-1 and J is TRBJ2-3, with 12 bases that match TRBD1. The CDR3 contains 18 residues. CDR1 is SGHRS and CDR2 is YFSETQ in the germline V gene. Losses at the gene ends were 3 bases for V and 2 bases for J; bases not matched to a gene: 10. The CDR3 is CASSWEGQGATPTDTQYF. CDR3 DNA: TGCGCCAGCAGCTGGGAGGGACAGGGGGCGACCCCCACAGATACGCAGTATTTT. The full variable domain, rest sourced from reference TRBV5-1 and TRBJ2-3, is KAGVTQTPRYLIKTRGQQVTLSCSPISGHRSVSWYQQTPGQGLQFLFEYFSETQRNKGNFPGRFSGRQFSNSRSEMNVSTLELGDSALYLCASSWEGQGATPTDTQYFGPGTRLTVL.

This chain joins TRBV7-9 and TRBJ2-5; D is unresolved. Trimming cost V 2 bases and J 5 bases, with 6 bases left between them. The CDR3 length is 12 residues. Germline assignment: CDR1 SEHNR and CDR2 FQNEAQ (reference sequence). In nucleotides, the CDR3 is TGTGCCAGCAGCTTACAGTGGGAGACCCAGTACTTC. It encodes CASSLQWETQYF.

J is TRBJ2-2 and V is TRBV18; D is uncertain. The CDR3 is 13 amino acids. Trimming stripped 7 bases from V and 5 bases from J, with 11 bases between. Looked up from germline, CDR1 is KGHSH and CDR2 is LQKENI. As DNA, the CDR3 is TGTGCCAGCTTACGAACGGAGACCGGGGAGCTGTTTTTT. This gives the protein CASLRTETGELFF.

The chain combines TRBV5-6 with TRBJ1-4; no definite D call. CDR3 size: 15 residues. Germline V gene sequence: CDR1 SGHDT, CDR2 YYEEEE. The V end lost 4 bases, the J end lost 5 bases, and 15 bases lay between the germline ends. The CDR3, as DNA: TGTGCCAGCAGCCGGAGCGACGTTGGGAATGAAAAACTGTTTTTT. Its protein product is CASSRSDVGNEKLFF. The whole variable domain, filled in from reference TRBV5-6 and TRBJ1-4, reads DAGVTQSPTHLIKTRGQQVTLRCSPKSGHDTVSWYQQALGQGPQFIFQYYEEEERQRGNFPDRFSGHQFPNYSSELNVNALLLGDSALYLCASSRSDVGNEKLFFGSGTQLSVL.

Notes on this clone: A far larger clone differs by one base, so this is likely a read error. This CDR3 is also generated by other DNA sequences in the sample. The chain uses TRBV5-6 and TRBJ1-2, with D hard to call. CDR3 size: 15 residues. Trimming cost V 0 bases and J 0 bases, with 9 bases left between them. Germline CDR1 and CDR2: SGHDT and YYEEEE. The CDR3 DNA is TGTGCCAGCAGCTTGGTCGTAGGAGCTAACTATGGCTACACCTTC. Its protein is CASSLVVGANYGYTF.

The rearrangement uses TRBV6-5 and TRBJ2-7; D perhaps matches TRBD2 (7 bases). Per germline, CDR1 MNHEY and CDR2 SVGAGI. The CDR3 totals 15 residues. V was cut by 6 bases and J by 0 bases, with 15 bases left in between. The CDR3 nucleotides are TGTGCCAGCAGACCCTTGGGGGGGCTCTCCTACGAGCAGTACTTC. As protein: CASRPLGGLSYEQYF.